The rows below give T cell receptor beta chains drawn from one sample of a study of T cell responses to AZD1222 COVID-19 vaccine. Profiling relied on immunoSEQ multiplex PCR, and the TCRdb table lists in-frame clones only, not all of them. The sample lists more than 150,000 clones; around 87% were seen once. Here the sequenced sample was peripheral blood, taken on day 0 of MenACWY control vaccination. Source of these receptors: an adult in good health. The conserved cysteine and the conserved F or W are not part of the CDR3 here. Each record gives: J gene, V gene, CDR3 protein.

j_call: TRBJ2-3
v_call: TRBV18
cdr3_aa: ASSPLGAGFTDTQY

j_call: TRBJ2-7
v_call: TRBV25-1
cdr3_aa: ASSECTETGPTYEQY

j_call: TRBJ2-7
v_call: TRBV5-1
cdr3_aa: ASSLAGLYEQY

j_call: TRBJ2-4
v_call: TRBV6-5
cdr3_aa: ASSPSIQAKNIQY

j_call: TRBJ1-4
v_call: TRBV5-4
cdr3_aa: ASSPGQQGEKLF

j_call: TRBJ2-7
v_call: TRBV19
cdr3_aa: ASSIGAAYEQY

j_call: TRBJ2-3
v_call: TRBV7-6
cdr3_aa: ASSSRLASGTDTQY

j_call: TRBJ2-6
v_call: TRBV28
cdr3_aa: ASMEISGANVLT

j_call: TRBJ2-2
v_call: TRBV5-1
cdr3_aa: ASSSSTGTTGELF

j_call: TRBJ2-2
v_call: TRBV5-1
cdr3_aa: ASSLALAGGTGELF

j_call: TRBJ2-1
v_call: TRBV7-3
cdr3_aa: ASSLSGRHNEQF

j_call: TRBJ2-1
v_call: TRBV5-4
cdr3_aa: ASSPDKYNEQF

j_call: TRBJ2-3
v_call: TRBV7-8
cdr3_aa: ASSDRDSRDTQY

j_call: TRBJ1-4
v_call: TRBV11-2
cdr3_aa: ASSSPRGSTNEKLF

j_call: TRBJ2-1
v_call: TRBV28
cdr3_aa: ASSRGQGKRNEQF

j_call: TRBJ1-2
v_call: TRBV19
cdr3_aa: ASSPRTGPHPYT

j_call: TRBJ1-2
v_call: TRBV28
cdr3_aa: ASTPSGFRYGYT

j_call: TRBJ1-2
v_call: TRBV11-2
cdr3_aa: ASSLGRDRGRDGYT

j_call: TRBJ1-1
v_call: TRBV28
cdr3_aa: ASITETEAF

j_call: TRBJ2-7
v_call: TRBV27
cdr3_aa: ASSLRGGASYEQY

j_call: TRBJ2-1
v_call: TRBV5-1
cdr3_aa: ASSREGLAGVNEQF

j_call: TRBJ2-2
v_call: TRBV3-1/TRBV3-2
cdr3_aa: ASSQGGGTGELF

j_call: TRBJ2-1
v_call: TRBV7-2
cdr3_aa: ASSFVAGGHNEQF

j_call: TRBJ1-5
v_call: TRBV4-3
cdr3_aa: ASSQDGTGAHQPQH

j_call: TRBJ2-2
v_call: TRBV7-8
cdr3_aa: ASSLMGQGYTGELF

j_call: TRBJ2-7
v_call: TRBV7-8
cdr3_aa: ASSSIGTSGFRSYEQY

j_call: TRBJ2-3
v_call: TRBV28
cdr3_aa: ASSAQRGTQY

j_call: TRBJ1-2
v_call: TRBV2
cdr3_aa: ASSDPDEDYGYT

j_call: TRBJ2-7
v_call: TRBV6-1
cdr3_aa: ASSVLPSGIVYEQY

j_call: TRBJ1-3
v_call: TRBV9
cdr3_aa: ASSVATVGQGRGNTIY

j_call: TRBJ2-7
v_call: TRBV6-5
cdr3_aa: ASSYFGLD

j_call: TRBJ1-5
v_call: TRBV7-9
cdr3_aa: ASSLGQGQGRNQPQH

j_call: TRBJ1-4
v_call: TRBV30
cdr3_aa: AWSDGGIREKLF

j_call: TRBJ1-3
v_call: TRBV7-2
cdr3_aa: ASSLVGLGGNTIY

j_call: TRBJ1-3
v_call: TRBV27
cdr3_aa: ASGPRGGSGNTIY

j_call: TRBJ1-6
v_call: TRBV6-6
cdr3_aa: ASSRALRDSDNSPLH

j_call: TRBJ1-2
v_call: TRBV27
cdr3_aa: ASSLSGLGGYT

j_call: TRBJ1-1
v_call: TRBV15
cdr3_aa: ATSRDRTGVLAF

j_call: TRBJ2-2
v_call: TRBV5-1
cdr3_aa: ASSLAERNTGELF

j_call: TRBJ2-2
v_call: TRBV28
cdr3_aa: ASSFIRTTGELF

j_call: TRBJ2-2
v_call: TRBV19
cdr3_aa: ASSMPGLAGTGELF

j_call: TRBJ1-2
v_call: TRBV2
cdr3_aa: DSSVLALYGYT

j_call: TRBJ2-6
v_call: TRBV2
cdr3_aa: ASSEDGGYGANVLT

j_call: TRBJ2-7
v_call: TRBV18
cdr3_aa: ASSPGLAGVEQY

j_call: TRBJ1-5
v_call: TRBV3-1/TRBV3-2
cdr3_aa: ASSLGGGSQPQH

j_call: TRBJ1-1
v_call: TRBV7-9
cdr3_aa: ASSSTGKMNTEAF

j_call: TRBJ2-2
v_call: TRBV4-2
cdr3_aa: ASSPQPGKNTGELF

j_call: TRBJ1-6
v_call: TRBV9
cdr3_aa: ASSVGQENSPLH

j_call: TRBJ1-1
v_call: TRBV28
cdr3_aa: ASSFRDTEAF

j_call: TRBJ2-1
v_call: TRBV30
cdr3_aa: AIQGPYNEQF

j_call: TRBJ1-2
v_call: TRBV6-5
cdr3_aa: ATYQGSYGYT

j_call: TRBJ2-1
v_call: TRBV7-9
cdr3_aa: ASSWTTGNNEQF

j_call: TRBJ1-2
v_call: TRBV6-5
cdr3_aa: ASSSSTGLGFGGYT

j_call: TRBJ2-7
v_call: TRBV5-1
cdr3_aa: ASSLELAGGSPYEQY

j_call: TRBJ2-5
v_call: TRBV4-2
cdr3_aa: ASSQEGGIQETQY

j_call: TRBJ1-1
v_call: TRBV7-9
cdr3_aa: ASSPTVRGLTEAF

j_call: TRBJ2-2
v_call: TRBV3-1/TRBV3-2
cdr3_aa: ASSLRGTSWELF

j_call: TRBJ1-1
v_call: TRBV3-1/TRBV3-2
cdr3_aa: ASSQADLGAF

j_call: TRBJ1-3
v_call: TRBV6-6
cdr3_aa: ASSQNPLVGSGNTIY

j_call: TRBJ2-6
v_call: TRBV5-6
cdr3_aa: ASSLGTGANVLT